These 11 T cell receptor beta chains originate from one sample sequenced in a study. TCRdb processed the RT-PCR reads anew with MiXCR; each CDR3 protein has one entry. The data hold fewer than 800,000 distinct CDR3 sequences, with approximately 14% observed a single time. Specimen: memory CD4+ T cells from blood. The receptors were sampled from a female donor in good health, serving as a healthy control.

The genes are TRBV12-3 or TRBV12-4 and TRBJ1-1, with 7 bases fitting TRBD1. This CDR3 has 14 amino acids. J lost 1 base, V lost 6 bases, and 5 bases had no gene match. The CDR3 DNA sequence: TGTGCCAGCAGGACGACAGGGAGGAACACTGAAGCTTTCTTT. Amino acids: CASRTTGRNTEAFF.

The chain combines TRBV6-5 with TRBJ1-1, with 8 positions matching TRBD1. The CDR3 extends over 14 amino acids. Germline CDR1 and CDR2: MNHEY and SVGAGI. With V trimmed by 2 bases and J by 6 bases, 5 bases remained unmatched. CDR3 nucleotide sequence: TGTGCCAGCAGTTACCGTGACAGGGGACCTGAAGCTTTCTTT. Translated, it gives CASSYRDRGPEAFF.

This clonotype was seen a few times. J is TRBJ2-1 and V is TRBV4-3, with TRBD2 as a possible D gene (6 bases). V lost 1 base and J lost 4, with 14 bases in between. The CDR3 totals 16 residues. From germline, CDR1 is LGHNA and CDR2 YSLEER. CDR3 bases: TGCGCCAGCAGCCAAGGCTCTAGCGATTTATACAATGAGCAGTTCTTC. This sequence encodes CASSQGSSDLYNEQFF.

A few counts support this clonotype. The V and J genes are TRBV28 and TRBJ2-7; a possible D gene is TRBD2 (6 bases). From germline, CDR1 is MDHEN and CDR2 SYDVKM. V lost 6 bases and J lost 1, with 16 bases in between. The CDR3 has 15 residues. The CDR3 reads CASSAPGTSSYEQYF. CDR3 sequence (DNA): TGTGCCAGCAGCGCGCCCGGGACTTCATCCTACGAGCAGTACTTC.

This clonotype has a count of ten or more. The CDR3: CASRKRGGEGYEQYF. The CDR3 DNA reads as TGTGCCAGCCGAAAGAGGGGAGGGGAGGGCTACGAGCAGTACTTC. The chain recombines TRBV6-5 with TRBJ2-7, with 7 nucleotides matching TRBD2. V was pared by 8 bases and J by 3 bases, with 13 bases of the junction left unmatched. The CDR3 has 15 residues. Germline values: CDR1 MNHEY, CDR2 SVGAGI.

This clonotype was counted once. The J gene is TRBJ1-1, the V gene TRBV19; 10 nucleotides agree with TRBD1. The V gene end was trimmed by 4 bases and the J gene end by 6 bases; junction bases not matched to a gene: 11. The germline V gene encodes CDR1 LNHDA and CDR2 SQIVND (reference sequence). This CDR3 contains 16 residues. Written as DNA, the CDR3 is TGTGCCAGTAGTAGCCCCGACAGGGGGCTCTTATCTGAAGCTTTCTTT. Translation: CASSSPDRGLLSEAFF. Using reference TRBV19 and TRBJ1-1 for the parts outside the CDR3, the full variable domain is DGGITQSPKYLFRKEGQNVTLSCEQNLNHDAMYWYRQDPGQGLRLIYYSQIVNDFQKGDIAEGYSVSREKKESFPLTVTSAQKNPTAFYLCASSSPDRGLLSEAFFGQGTRLTVV.

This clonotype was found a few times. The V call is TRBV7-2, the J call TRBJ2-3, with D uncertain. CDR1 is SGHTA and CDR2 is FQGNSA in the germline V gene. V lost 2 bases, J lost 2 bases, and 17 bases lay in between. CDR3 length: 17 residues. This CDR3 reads CASSLRASRITTDTQYF. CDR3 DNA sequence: TGTGCCAGCAGCTTAAGGGCATCTCGGATTACCACAGATACGCAGTATTTT.

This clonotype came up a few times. CDR3 DNA: TGTGCCAGCAGCCCCGGCCTCGAAGGGGGCACTGAAGCTTTCTTT. It is translated as CASSPGLEGGTEAFF. This sequence joins TRBV9 and TRBJ1-1; D is perhaps TRBD1 (6 bases). Germline V gene sequence: CDR1 SGDLS, CDR2 YYNGEE. The CDR3 totals 15 residues. V lost 4 bases to trimming and J lost 4 bases, with 17 bases between them.

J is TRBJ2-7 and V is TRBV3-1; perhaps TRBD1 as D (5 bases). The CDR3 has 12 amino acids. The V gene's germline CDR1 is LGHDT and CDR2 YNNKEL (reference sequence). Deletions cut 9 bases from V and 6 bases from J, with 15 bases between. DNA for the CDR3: TGTGCCAGTCTTGGGGCGTCGAGCGAGCAGTACTTC. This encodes CASLGASSEQYF.

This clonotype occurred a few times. Here the CDR3 reads CASSQGGDPYNEQFF. The CDR3 coding sequence is TGTGCCAGCAGCCAAGGGGGGGACCCGTACAATGAGCAGTTCTTC. The rearrangement joins TRBV4-2 to TRBJ2-1; TRBD2 might be the D (6 bases). Germline V gives CDR1 LGHNA, CDR2 YNFKEQ. This CDR3 has 15 residues. Trimming cost V 1 base and J 4 bases, with 11 bases left between them.

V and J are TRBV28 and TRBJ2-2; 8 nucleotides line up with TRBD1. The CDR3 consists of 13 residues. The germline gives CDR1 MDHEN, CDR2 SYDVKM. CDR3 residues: CAAGGGNTGELFF. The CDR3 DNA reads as TGTGCGGCAGGGGGCGGGAACACCGGGGAGCTGTTTTTT.